The clone carrying this T cell receptor beta chain was counted ten times or more. The antigen remains unidentified. The sample comes from a study of early T cells in non-severe SARS-CoV-2 infection. Study information: Alpha and beta chains were unpaired, from unsorted whole-blood bulk RNA.

This CDR3 is built from 14 residues. V lost 3 bases, J lost 0 bases, and 9 bases lay in between. Germline loops: CDR1 MNHEY, CDR2 SMNVEV (reference sequence). TCRdb called the 5' RACE reads again in MiXCR, with one record for every CDR3 protein. The data contain about 37,000 distinct CDR3 sequences, roughly 5.9% of them singletons. Regarding the study as a whole: Lookups in VDJdb leaned toward anti-spike CD8 responses and missed private and CD4 specificities.

The rearrangement uses TRBV27 and TRBJ2-7; weak D call: TRBD1 (6 bases). The TCR was taken from an adult who was a healthcare worker with PCR-confirmed SARS-CoV-2 infection or an uninfected control (not recorded which). The sample was whole blood. The DNA of the CDR3 is TGTGCCAGCAGTTTCCAGGACAGCTCCTACGAGCAGTACTTC. Its protein is CASSFQDSSYEQYF.